The 25 T cell receptor beta chains in this list originate from one sample, sequenced in a study of tumor-infiltrating lymphocytes in localized non-small cell lung cancer. Only in-frame clones appear in the TCRdb table, and some are missing; sequencing was by immunoSEQ multiplex PCR. The sample includes about 12,000 clones, about nine tenths of them seen just once. The sample was lung tumor tissue. The origin of the receptors is a human donor with non-small cell lung cancer.

The CDR3 region has the DNA TGTGCCAGCGGGGGGACAAACATCAATCAGCCCCAGCATTTT. Amino acids: CASGGTNINQPQHF. The J gene is TRBJ1-5, the V gene TRBV6-6, with TRBD1 as a possible D gene (6 bases). The CDR3 spans 14 residues. Germline V gene lookup returns CDR1 MNHNY and CDR2 SVGAGI (reference sequence). V lost 8 bases to trimming and J lost 3 bases, with 14 bases between them.

This clone was seen a few times. The chain is built from TRBV2 and TRBJ2-7; 7 positions match TRBD1. V lost 5 bases, J lost 2 bases, and 3 bases stayed unmatched. Germline values: CDR1 SNHLY, CDR2 FYNNEI. The CDR3 sequence is 13 residues long. This CDR3 is CASSLQGTYEQYF. CDR3 sequence (DNA): TGTGCCAGCAGTCTACAGGGGACCTACGAGCAGTACTTC. Full variable domain (missing parts from reference TRBV2 and TRBJ2-7): EPEVTQTPSHQVTQMGQEVILRCVPISNHLYFYWYRQILGQKVEFLVSFYNNEISEKSEIFDDQFSVERPDGSNFTLKIRSTKLEDSAMYFCASSLQGTYEQYFGPGTRLTVT.

The chain recombines TRBV28 with TRBJ1-2, with TRBD1 matching over 12 bases. The CDR3 covers 14 residues. CDR1 MDHEN and CDR2 SYDVKM come from the germline V gene. J gave up 8 bases and V 6 bases, and 7 bases lay outside the gene matches. CDR3 nucleotides: TGTGCCAGCAGCTCCGGGACAGGGGGCAGCGGCTACACCTTC. Amino acids: CASSSGTGGSGYTF.

CDR3 coding DNA: TGCGCCAGCAGTGATCGACCCTTGGATGGCACTGAAGCTTTCTTT. Translating it yields CASSDRPLDGTEAFF. This chain joins TRBV10-2 and TRBJ1-1; D not certain. From germline, CDR1 is WSHSY and CDR2 SAAADI. The V and J ends lost 3 bases and 4 bases respectively, with 15 bases between them. The CDR3 is 15 amino acids.

This clone was picked up a small number of times. V is TRBV2 and J is TRBJ1-1, with D unclear. V lost 5 bases, J lost 7 bases, and 14 bases lay in between. Per germline, CDR1 SNHLY and CDR2 FYNNEI. This CDR3 region has 13 residues. The CDR3 region has the DNA TGTGCCAGCAGTCCCCCCCGCCGGAATGAAGCTTTCTTT. Its translation is CASSPPRRNEAFF.

This clone was seen only once. The sample holds other DNA sequences that translate to the same CDR3. The V call is TRBV6-4, the J call TRBJ2-3; 12 nucleotides agree with TRBD2. The germline CDR1 and CDR2 sequences are MRHNA and SNTAGT. The V segment lost 2 bases and the J segment 3 bases; nucleotides outside the gene matches: 0. The CDR3 consists of 15 residues. The CDR3 nucleotides read TGTGCCAGCAGTGACGGGACTAGCGGGACAGATACGCAGTATTTT. Translation gives CASSDGTSGTDTQYF.

The chain has TRBV11-2 and TRBJ2-4; 12 bases match TRBD1. This CDR3 contains 16 residues. The trim removed 6 bases at V and 13 bases at J, leaving 16 bases unmatched. CDR1 SGHAT and CDR2 FQNNGV come from the germline V gene. CDR3: CASSREGGQGAPLQYF. The CDR3 nucleotides read TGTGCCAGCAGTCGGGAGGGGGGACAGGGGGCCCCGTTACAGTACTTC.

V gene TRBV28 combines with J gene TRBJ2-1; maybe TRBD1 (5 bases). CDR1 and CDR2 (germline): MDHEN, SYDVKM. Trimming shortened V by 2 bases and J by 7 bases, and 12 bases separated the two germline ends. This CDR3 contains 14 residues. CDR3 bases: TGTGCCAGCAGTTTAAAGGGGAAGTGGAATGAGCAGTTCTTC. Protein sequence: CASSLKGKWNEQFF.

The gene calls are TRBV10-2 and TRBJ1-2; no reliable D call. The length of the CDR3 is 14 residues. CDR1 and CDR2 (germline): WSHSY, SAAADI. V was shortened by 4 bases and J by 2 bases, with 11 bases between the two germline ends. As DNA, the CDR3 is TGCGCCAGCAGTGGGGCAGAAGAGAACTATGGCTACACCTTC. Amino acids: CASSGAEENYGYTF.

The chain combines TRBV6-1 with TRBJ2-5; D possibly corresponds to TRBD2 (6 bases). The germline V and J ends were trimmed by 7 bases and 0 bases, with 12 bases remaining between them. CDR3 length: 14 residues. CDR1 is MNHNS, CDR2 SASEGT, per germline. DNA of the CDR3: TGTGCCAGCACTCGGGACTTCAACCAAGAGACCCAGTACTTC. This encodes CASTRDFNQETQYF.

The V call is TRBV23-1, the J call TRBJ2-7; TRBD1 agrees at 7 bases. TRBV23-1 falls under the ORF class, with uncertain function. V shed 0 bases and J 0 bases; nucleotides not matched to a gene: 26. The CDR3 extends over 23 amino acids. CDR3 coding DNA: TGCGCCAGCAGTCAATCAGGCCGCGGCAGACAGGGTTCGCCCCAGTTTCCCTCCTACGAGCAGTACTTC. It is translated as CASSQSGRGRQGSPQFPSYEQYF.

DNA for the CDR3: TGTGCCAGCAGCCCACAGGATGAGCAGTTCTTC. It translates to CASSPQDEQFF. The chain joins TRBV7-9 to TRBJ2-1, with D maybe TRBD1 (5 bases). The CDR3 is made up of 11 amino acids. CDR1 is SEHNR and CDR2 is FQNEAQ in the germline V gene (reference sequence). V was shortened by 5 bases and J by 8 bases, with 7 bases between the two germline ends.

This chain connects TRBV6-1 to TRBJ2-7, with a possible D match to TRBD1 (5 bases). V was shortened by 7 bases and J by 3 bases, with 19 bases between the two germline ends. Germline CDR1 MNHNS, CDR2 SASEGT. This CDR3 comprises 15 residues. CDR3 in amino acids: CASTLESGNGYEQYF. For the CDR3, the DNA is TGTGCCAGCACGTTGGAATCAGGGAATGGCTACGAGCAGTACTTC.

The rearrangement uses TRBV5-6 and TRBJ1-6; no reliable D call. The CDR3 has 17 residues. V was clipped by 0 bases and J by 7 bases, with 17 bases between them. The V gene's germline CDR1 is SGHDT and CDR2 YYEEEE. Here the CDR3 reads CASSLGPLGYPNSPLHF. CDR3 coding DNA: TGTGCCAGCAGCTTGGGCCCCTTGGGGTACCCCAATTCACCCCTCCACTTT. Complete variable domain (other parts from reference TRBV5-6 and TRBJ1-6): DAGVTQSPTHLIKTRGQQVTLRCSPKSGHDTVSWYQQALGQGPQFIFQYYEEEERQRGNFPDRFSGHQFPNYSSELNVNALLLGDSALYLCASSLGPLGYPNSPLHFGNGTRLTVT.

This chain connects TRBV6-5 to TRBJ2-2, with TRBD1 identical over 7 bases. The CDR3 consists of 15 residues. J gave up 0 bases and V 7 bases, and 5 bases lay outside the gene matches. CDR1 is MNHEY, CDR2 SVGAGI, per germline. The CDR3: CASMVGGPNTGELFF. In DNA form, the CDR3 reads TGTGCCAGCATGGTAGGGGGCCCGAACACCGGGGAGCTGTTTTTT.

This clone has only a few counts. The genes are TRBV7-9 and TRBJ1-1; D not resolved. Trimming took 1 base from V and 13 from J, leaving 19 bases between them. The length of the CDR3 is 14 residues. Germline V gives CDR1 SEHNR, CDR2 FQNEAQ (reference sequence). The CDR3 here is CASSLEKDSWQGFF. CDR3 coding DNA: TGTGCCAGCAGCTTAGAGAAGGACTCCTGGCAAGGTTTCTTT.

This clone was detected once. The chain links TRBV14 to TRBJ1-1; D unclear. The CDR3 has 14 residues. Germline CDR1 and CDR2: SGHDN and FVKESK. V lost 4 bases and J 1 base, leaving 10 bases between the germline ends. The CDR3 loop reads CASSPSGENTEAFF. CDR3 DNA: TGTGCCAGCAGCCCCTCTGGGGAGAACACTGAAGCTTTCTTT.

The rearrangement uses TRBV28 and TRBJ2-6; TRBD1 might be the D (5 bases). Per the germline V gene, CDR1 is MDHEN and CDR2 is SYDVKM. V dropped 6 bases and J dropped 0 bases, with 15 bases sitting between them. This CDR3 is built from 17 residues. CDR3 region: CASSLIQGASGANVLTF. For the CDR3, the DNA is TGTGCCAGCAGCTTAATTCAGGGTGCCTCTGGGGCCAACGTCCTGACTTTC.

V usage is TRBV6-1 and J usage is TRBJ1-2, with D possibly TRBD1 on 5 matching bases. The CDR3 extends over 11 amino acids. The V end was cut by 9 bases, the J end by 7 bases, with 12 bases between. Germline-derived CDR1 and CDR2 are MNHNS and SASEGT. CDR3 sequence: CASRDPVGYTF. CDR3 in DNA: TGTGCCAGTAGGGACCCCGTTGGCTACACCTTC.

The chain joins TRBV27 to TRBJ1-1, with D hard to call. Trimming left V 3 bases short and J 6 bases short, with 14 bases between. Germline CDR1 and CDR2: MNHEY and SMNVEV (reference sequence). CDR3 length: 14 amino acids. The CDR3 loop reads CASSLGAGRAEAFF. The CDR3 bases are TGTGCCAGCAGTTTGGGAGCCGGGAGGGCTGAAGCTTTCTTT.

A word on this clone: At one end, the junction sequence differs from germline, possibly due to a read error. This chain uses TRBV30 with TRBJ2-1; maybe TRBD2 (5 bases). CDR1 and CDR2 from the germline V gene are GTSNPN and SVGIG (reference sequence). The CDR3 is made up of 13 amino acids. The CDR3: CDWSGGSYNEQFF. CDR3 coding DNA: TGTGACTGGAGCGGCGGATCCTACAATGAGCAGTTCTTC.

This clone was seen a single time. J is TRBJ1-5 and V is TRBV30; a weak D match, TRBD1 (5 bases). CDR1 and CDR2 (germline): GTSNPN, SVGIG (reference sequence). The CDR3 has 12 residues. Trimming left V 4 bases short and J 3 bases short, with 7 bases between. CDR3 amino acids: CAWNRNNQPQHF. DNA of the CDR3: TGTGCCTGGAACAGGAACAATCAGCCCCAGCATTTT.

This rearrangement joins TRBV19 to TRBJ1-2, with D maybe TRBD1 (5 bases). CDR3 size: 15 residues. V gave up 5 bases and J gave up 6 bases, with 19 bases separating them. The germline V gene has CDR1 LNHDA and CDR2 SQIVND (reference sequence). The CDR3 nucleotides are TGTGCCAGTAGTGCCCAACAGGTGGTGGGGAATGGCTACACCTTC. As protein: CASSAQQVVGNGYTF.

The genes are TRBV7-9 and TRBJ2-1, with 9 nucleotides matching TRBD2. This CDR3 comprises 15 residues. Trimming took 5 bases from V and 7 from J; bases not matched to a gene: 9. Germline lookup yields CDR1 SEHNR and CDR2 FQNEAQ (reference sequence). The CDR3 nucleotides read TGTGCCAGCAGCCCACAGGCGGGAGGGCTTAATGAGCAGTTCTTC. It specifies CASSPQAGGLNEQFF.

The chain recombines TRBV7-8 with TRBJ2-1; 10 bases map to TRBD2. The CDR3 extends over 17 amino acids. Trimming removed 2 bases from V and 9 bases from J; junction bases left unmatched: 13. The germline V gene encodes CDR1 SGHVS and CDR2 FQNEAQ. CDR3 residues: CASSLLTAGGRSSEQFF. CDR3 coding DNA: TGTGCCAGCAGCTTACTTACAGCGGGAGGGCGCTCAAGTGAGCAGTTCTTC.